This is a list of T cell receptor beta chains from one sample in a study of T cells after yellow fever vaccination. Each CDR3 protein is one row after TCRdb ran MiXCR on the 5' RACE reads. The profile shows about 500,000 distinct CDR3 sequences, about a sixth of them singletons. The sequenced sample was PBMCs, obtained 5 to 6 days after the first yellow fever vaccination. Receptors originate from a man aged 18 to 29 who received the YFV17D yellow fever vaccine. Both conserved end residues are part of each CDR3. D genes are given only for firm matches. Some rows have no size entry. The others give once, few or many, or a class for an expanded clone.

j_call | d_call | clone_size | v_call | cdr3_nt | cdr3_aa
TRBJ1-2 | TRBD1 | . | TRBV7-8 | TGTGCCAGCAGCCTTAGGGCCCCTCGGACAGGGGGCGGCGGCTATGGCTACACCTTC | CASSLRAPRTGGGGYGYTF
TRBJ1-2 | . | few | TRBV14 | TGTGCCAGCAGCCTTAGAGGGACCGGGCATGGCTACACCTTC | CASSLRGTGHGYTF
TRBJ1-5 | . | . | TRBV21-1 | TGTGCCATCTATAATCGGGACAGCCTCAATCAGCCCCAGCATTTT | CAIYNRDSLNQPQHF
TRBJ2-1 | TRBD2 | few | TRBV4-1 | TGCGCCAGCAGCCAAGATCCAGGGAGGGATGAGCAGTTCTTC | CASSQDPGRDEQFF
TRBJ2-5 | TRBD2 | few | TRBV6-5 | TGTGCCAGCAGTTCTAGCGGGGGGAAAGGAGAGACCCAGTACTTC | CASSSSGGKGETQYF
TRBJ1-1 | . | . | TRBV28 | TGTGCCAGCACCTGGGGGTTGTTCGCTTTCTTT | CASTWGLFAFF
TRBJ1-2 | . | few | TRBV4-2 | TGTGCCAGCAGCCTCCAAACAGGGATTCACTATGGCTACACCTTC | CASSLQTGIHYGYTF
TRBJ2-5 | TRBD2 | . | TRBV6-1 | TGTGCCACCGACGGAGGGAGGGACCAAGAGACCCAGTACTTC | CATDGGRDQETQYF
TRBJ2-1 | TRBD1 | . | TRBV20-1 | TGCAGTGCTAGAGGGCCGGGACAGGGTTACAATGAGCAGTTCTTC | CSARGPGQGYNEQFF
TRBJ2-3 | TRBD2 | few | TRBV4-3 | TGCGCCAGCAGCCAAGAACCGGGACTAGCGGGGGTAAGGCAGTATTTT | CASSQEPGLAGVRQYF
TRBJ2-3 | . | few | TRBV11-3 | TGTGCCAGCAGCGGGGCAGATACGCAGTATTTT | CASSGADTQYF
TRBJ2-1 | TRBD2 | few | TRBV7-9 | TGTGCCAGCAGCCCCCTGGGTAGCGGGCGATACAATGAGCAGTTCTTC | CASSPLGSGRYNEQFF
TRBJ2-5 | . | few | TRBV7-2 | TGTGCCAGCAGCTTGAGGGTAGAGGCGTACTTC | CASSLRVEAYF
TRBJ2-2 | TRBD1 | few | TRBV14 | TGTGCCAGCAGCGGACAGGCGGTCACCGGGGAGCTGTTTTTT | CASSGQAVTGELFF
TRBJ2-4 | . | few | TRBV20-1 | TGCAGTGCTAGAAATGTGAATGGGGACATTCAGTACTTC | CSARNVNGDIQYF
TRBJ1-1 | . | many | TRBV18 | TGTGCCAGCTCACCACCGCTGGGCGGGAGCACTGAAGCTTTCTTT | CASSPPLGGSTEAFF
TRBJ1-1 | . | few | TRBV6-1 | TGTGCCAGCAGTGAAAAAGAGAACACTGAAGCTTTCTTT | CASSEKENTEAFF
TRBJ2-2 | . | many | TRBV12-3/TRBV12-4 | TGTGCCAGCAGTTTATCCGGGGGACGAACCGGGGAGCTGTTTTTT | CASSLSGGRTGELFF
TRBJ1-6 | . | few | TRBV28 | TGTGCCAGCAGTCTCTTGTACGACCTAAGCTCCTATAATTCACCCCTCCACTTT | CASSLLYDLSSYNSPLHF
TRBJ1-1 | . | . | TRBV7-3 | TGTGCCAGCGGACCTTCGGGGGAGTACACTGAAGCTTTCTTT | CASGPSGEYTEAFF
TRBJ2-3 | . | . | TRBV9 | TGTGCCAGCAGTGCCCAGCAGGATACGCAGTATTTT | CASSAQQDTQYF
TRBJ2-1 | TRBD2 | few | TRBV6-2/TRBV6-3 | TGTGCCAGCAGTTACCCACCGACTAGCGGGTGGGTGTCTCATCCCAGGCATGAGCAGTTCTTC | CASSYPPTSGWVSHPRHEQFF
TRBJ2-5 | . | few | TRBV6-2/TRBV6-3 | TGTGCCAGCAGCACCCCGACAGGACCACACCAAGAGACCCAGTACTTC | CASSTPTGPHQETQYF
TRBJ1-1 | . | . | TRBV7-2 | TGTGCCAGCAGCTGGAGACAGGCGAACACTGAAGCTTTCTTT | CASSWRQANTEAFF
TRBJ2-3 | TRBD2 | . | TRBV19 | TGTGCCAGTAGTGGACTAGGAAGCACAGATACGCAGTATTTT | CASSGLGSTDTQYF
TRBJ2-3 | . | . | TRBV5-1 | TGCGCCAGCATCTTGGCTGGGACTACAGATACGCAGTATTTT | CASILAGTTDTQYF
TRBJ2-3 | . | . | TRBV5-4 | TGTGCCAGCAGCTTGGACACCCTTAGCACAGATACGCAGTATTTT | CASSLDTLSTDTQYF
TRBJ2-1 | . | . | TRBV20-1 | TGCAGTGTGCACCCGGGATGGGTCAATGAGCAGTTCTTC | CSVHPGWVNEQFF
TRBJ2-3 | . | . | TRBV11-2 | TGTGCCAGCAGCTTGGACCCATCTAGCACAGATACGCAGTATTTT | CASSLDPSSTDTQYF
TRBJ2-5 | . | many | TRBV5-5 | TGTGCCAGCAGCTTGGAGGCAGGGGGAGGCCAAGAGACCCAGTACTTC | CASSLEAGGGQETQYF
TRBJ1-1 | . | few | TRBV12-3/TRBV12-4 | TGTGCCAGCAGTTTCTCAAGGGCTGAAGCTTTCTTT | CASSFSRAEAFF
TRBJ2-6 | . | . | TRBV29-1 | TGCAGCGTTGGCTACCCAGGGCCCGGCAACGTCCTGACTTTC | CSVGYPGPGNVLTF
TRBJ2-1 | TRBD2 | . | TRBV5-1 | TGCGCCAGCAGCTCTAGCGGGGGTGCGGACAATGAGCAGTTCTTC | CASSSSGGADNEQFF
TRBJ2-2 | . | . | TRBV20-1 | TGCAGTGCTTCCGGACTCGCCGGGGAGCTGTTTTTT | CSASGLAGELFF
TRBJ2-5 | . | many | TRBV2 | TGTGCCAGCAGTGAGGTGGAACGAGAGACCCAGTACTTC | CASSEVERETQYF
TRBJ2-2 | . | once | TRBV19 | TGTGCCAGTAGTACCAACAGGTACACCGGGGAGCTGTTTTTT | CASSTNRYTGELFF
TRBJ2-1 | TRBD2 | few | TRBV5-1 | TGCGCCAGTCAAGCAGCGGGGGGGTTTAATGAGCAGTTCTTC | CASQAAGGFNEQFF
TRBJ1-2 | . | . | TRBV9 | TGTGCCAGCACCAATCGTCCGGGGTTCAACGCTGGCTACACCTTC | CASTNRPGFNAGYTF
TRBJ2-1 | TRBD1 | few | TRBV5-1 | TGCGCCAGCAGCACCAGGACAGGGGATGGTGAGCAGTTCTTC | CASSTRTGDGEQFF
TRBJ2-1 | . | many | TRBV29-1 | TGCAGCGTTGAGAGGTACAATGAGCAGTTCTTC | CSVERYNEQFF
TRBJ1-1 | . | few | TRBV12-5 | TGTGCTAGTGCCAGGACTGAAGCTTTCTTT | CASARTEAFF
TRBJ2-1 | . | few | TRBV3-1 | TGTGCCAGCAGCCCGTTGTTTGGGGGGGCCAGGGGTGAGCAGTTCTTC | CASSPLFGGARGEQFF
TRBJ2-1 | . | many | TRBV12-3/TRBV12-4 | TGTGCCAGCAGTCTAATGGACGTGCACAATGAGCAGTTCTTC | CASSLMDVHNEQFF
TRBJ2-3 | TRBD2 | . | TRBV27 | TGTGCCAGCAGTTTCCTACCCTCTAGCGGTACGCAGTATTTT | CASSFLPSSGTQYF
TRBJ1-5 | . | few | TRBV10-3 | TGTGCCATCAGTGCAAAGGGCCCTAGCAATCAGCCCCAGCATTTT | CAISAKGPSNQPQHF
TRBJ2-1 | . | . | TRBV15 | TGTGCCACCAGCAGAGGATTGGGCAATGAGCAGTTCTTC | CATSRGLGNEQFF
TRBJ2-1 | TRBD1 | . | TRBV5-1 | TGCGCCAGCAGCCGCGGGACAGGGGGAAATGAGCAGTTCTTC | CASSRGTGGNEQFF
TRBJ2-1 | TRBD2 | few | TRBV5-4 | TGTGCCAGCAGCTTGCTAGCGGGGCGCAATGAGCAGTTCTTC | CASSLLAGRNEQFF
TRBJ2-2 | . | few | TRBV5-1 | TGCGCCAGTAGGGAAGGCGGGGAGCTGTTTTTT | CASREGGELFF
TRBJ1-1 | TRBD1 | few | TRBV7-2 | TGTGCCAGCAGCTCGCAGGGGGGCGCGGACACTGAAGCTTTCTTT | CASSSQGGADTEAFF
TRBJ2-1 | TRBD2 | . | TRBV7-9 | TGTGCCAGCAGTAAAGCGGGGGGGATTAACAATGAGCAGTTCTTC | CASSKAGGINNEQFF